This T cell receptor (beta chain) is drawn from a study of tumor and adjacent non-tumor tissue in lung cancer. Whole-study context: Samples averaged about 4.17 million productive TCRbeta reads each. The study's findings and limits: Normal lung showed higher cumulative top 100 clone frequency than tumor.

RNA was extracted from bulk tissue without any cell sorting. More than 3 cm separated this lung sample from the edge of the tumor. Between August and November 2014, newly diagnosed, chemotherapy-naive lung cancer patients underwent thoracic surgery in China. The CDR3 totals 13 residues. Germline CDR1 and CDR2: SEHNR and FQNEAQ (reference sequence). Deletions cut 5 bases from V and 0 bases from J, with 7 bases between. The library came from three nested PCR rounds adapted from ARM-PCR protocols. TCRdb passed the multiplex PCR reads through MiXCR, listing each CDR3 protein once. The sample holds 60,000 to 70,000 distinct CDR3 sequences; 76% are singletons and the top ten take around 45%. There are many counts of this clonotype. Its antigen is unknown.

Sequenced sample: distant non-tumor lung tissue. The clonotype originates from a man aged 55 to 70 with non-small cell lung cancer. The chain joins TRBV7-9 to TRBJ1-1; D remains ambiguous. This chain's CDR3 is CASSQAVNTEAFF. The CDR3 coding sequence is TGTGCCAGCAGCCAGGCAGTGAACACTGAAGCTTTCTTT.